A few counts support the clone carrying this TCR beta chain. Germline-derived CDR1 and CDR2 are SGHDT and YYEEEE. This CDR3 comprises 15 residues. Losses at the gene ends were 2 bases for V and 4 bases for J; bases not matched to a gene: 7. Original processing methods: Amplification of reference gene primers provided the estimated nucleated cell counts. The table came from immunoSEQ multiplex PCR; TCRdb's copy has only in-frame clones and leaves some out. V, J and clone size are those of that table, while D and trimming were read from the DNA. The sample holds over 150,000 clones, approximately 81% seen once. The data derive from a study of blood T cell repertoires in COVID-19. Study in general: Samples of COVID-19 (acute and convalescent) were obtained from the United States, Italy and Spain. From T cells, B-cell-depleted T cells, or PBMCs came the material, which was cDNA or gDNA.

Sequencing was performed on peripheral blood. The chain employs TRBV5-6 and TRBJ2-7; 9 nucleotides line up with TRBD2. This TCR derives from a woman over 75 with active or convalescent COVID-19. CDR3 amino acids: CASSFLAGSVYEQYF. In DNA, the CDR3 is TGTGCCAGCAGCTTTCTAGCGGGATCGGTGTACGAGCAGTACTTC. The complete variable domain, with remaining parts taken from reference TRBV5-6 and TRBJ2-7, reads DAGVTQSPTHLIKTRGQQVTLRCSPKSGHDTVSWYQQALGQGPQFIFQYYEEEERQRGNFPDRFSGHQFPNYSSELNVNALLLGDSALYLCASSFLAGSVYEQYFGPGTRLTVT.